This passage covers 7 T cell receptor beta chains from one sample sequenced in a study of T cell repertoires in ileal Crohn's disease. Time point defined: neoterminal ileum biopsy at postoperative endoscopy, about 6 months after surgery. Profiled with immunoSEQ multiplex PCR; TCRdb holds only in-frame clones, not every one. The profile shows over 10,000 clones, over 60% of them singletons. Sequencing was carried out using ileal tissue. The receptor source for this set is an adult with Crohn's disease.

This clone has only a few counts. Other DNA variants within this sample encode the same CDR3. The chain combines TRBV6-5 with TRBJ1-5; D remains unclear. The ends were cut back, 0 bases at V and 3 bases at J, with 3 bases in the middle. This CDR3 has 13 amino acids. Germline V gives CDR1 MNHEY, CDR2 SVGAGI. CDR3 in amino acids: CASSYSPNQPQHF. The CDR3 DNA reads TGTGCCAGCAGTTACTCTCCCAATCAGCCCCAGCATTTT.

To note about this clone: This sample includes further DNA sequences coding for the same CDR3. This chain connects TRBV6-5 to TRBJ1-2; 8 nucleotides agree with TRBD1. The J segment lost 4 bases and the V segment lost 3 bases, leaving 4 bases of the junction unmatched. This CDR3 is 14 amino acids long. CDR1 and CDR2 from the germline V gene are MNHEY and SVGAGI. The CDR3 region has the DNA TGTGCCAGCAGTTATTCCGACAGGGGCTATGGCTACACCTTC. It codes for CASSYSDRGYGYTF.

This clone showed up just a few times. In DNA, the CDR3 is TGTGCGAGTTGGGCAGGGCCCCTCATGAACACTGAAGCTTTCTTT. Translating gives CASWAGPLMNTEAFF. The chain has TRBV19 and TRBJ1-1; possible D gene TRBD1, 5 bases. CDR1 is LNHDA, CDR2 SQIVND, per germline (reference sequence). The CDR3 runs 15 residues.

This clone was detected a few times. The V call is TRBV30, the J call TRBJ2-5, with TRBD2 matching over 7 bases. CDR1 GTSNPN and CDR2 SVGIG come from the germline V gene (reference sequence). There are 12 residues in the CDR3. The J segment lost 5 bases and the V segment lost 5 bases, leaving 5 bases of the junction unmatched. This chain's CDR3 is CAWGEGSETQYF. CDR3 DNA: TGTGCCTGGGGGGAGGGTTCGGAGACCCAGTACTTC.

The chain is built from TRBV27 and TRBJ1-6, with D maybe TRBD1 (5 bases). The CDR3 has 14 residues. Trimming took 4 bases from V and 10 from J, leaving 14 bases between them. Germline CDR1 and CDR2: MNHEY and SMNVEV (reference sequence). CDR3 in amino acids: CASSWDGRKSPLHF. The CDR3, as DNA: TGTGCCAGCAGTTGGGACGGGAGAAAATCACCCCTCCACTTT.

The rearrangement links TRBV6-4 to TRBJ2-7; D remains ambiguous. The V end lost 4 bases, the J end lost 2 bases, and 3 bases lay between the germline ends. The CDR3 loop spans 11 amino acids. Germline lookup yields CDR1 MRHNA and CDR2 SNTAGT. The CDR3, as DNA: TGTGCCAGCAGTGGGACCTACGAGCAGTACTTC. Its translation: CASSGTYEQYF.

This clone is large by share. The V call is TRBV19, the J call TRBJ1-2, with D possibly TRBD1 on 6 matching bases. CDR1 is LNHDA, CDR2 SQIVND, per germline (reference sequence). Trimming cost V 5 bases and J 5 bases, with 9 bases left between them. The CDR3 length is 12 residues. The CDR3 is CASSHREYGYTF. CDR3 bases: TGTGCCAGTAGTCACAGGGAATATGGCTACACCTTC.